The clone carrying this T cell receptor (beta chain) showed up many times. Researchers amplified the TCR beta CDR3 regions from RNA transcripts. First-round RT-PCR of the TCR CDR3 relied on the HTBI primer set. Each CDR3 protein gets one entry after TCRdb re-called the multiplex PCR reads with MiXCR. The data contain about 250,000 distinct CDR3 sequences, approximately 14% of them seen just once; the ten biggest clones take up around 30%. The data were obtained in a study of T cells in Graves' hyperthyroidism and ophthalmopathy. The CDR3 is 15 residues long. V lost 0 bases and J lost 5; bases outside the gene matches: 3. Germline CDR1 reads KGHSH; CDR2 reads LQKENI.

The V gene is TRBV18, the J gene TRBJ2-1, with TRBD2 matching 8 bases. The clonotype was recovered from a woman between 45 and 60 years old with Graves' hyperthyroidism that later progressed to Graves' ophthalmopathy. Material for sequencing was blood. This CDR3 reads CASSPPASGHNEQFF. Written as DNA, the CDR3 is TGTGCCAGCTCACCACCGGCTAGCGGGCACAATGAGCAGTTCTTC.